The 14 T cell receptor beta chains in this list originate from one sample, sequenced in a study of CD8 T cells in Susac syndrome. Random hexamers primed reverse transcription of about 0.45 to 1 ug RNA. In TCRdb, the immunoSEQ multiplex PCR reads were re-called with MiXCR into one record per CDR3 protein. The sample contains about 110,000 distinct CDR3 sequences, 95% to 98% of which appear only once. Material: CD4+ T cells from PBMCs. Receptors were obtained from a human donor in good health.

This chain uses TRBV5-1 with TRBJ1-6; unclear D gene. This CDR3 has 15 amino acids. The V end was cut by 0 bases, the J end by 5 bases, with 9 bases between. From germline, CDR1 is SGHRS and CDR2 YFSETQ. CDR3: CASSLVGPNNSPLHF. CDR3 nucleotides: TGCGCCAGCAGCTTGGTCGGACCTAATAATTCACCCCTCCACTTT.

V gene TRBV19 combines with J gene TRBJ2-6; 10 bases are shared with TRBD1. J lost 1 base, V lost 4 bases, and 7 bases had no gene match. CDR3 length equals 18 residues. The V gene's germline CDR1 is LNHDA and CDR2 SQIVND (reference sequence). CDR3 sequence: CASSTWDRGGSGANVLTF. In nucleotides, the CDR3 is TGTGCCAGTAGTACCTGGGACAGGGGAGGTTCTGGGGCCAACGTCCTGACTTTC.

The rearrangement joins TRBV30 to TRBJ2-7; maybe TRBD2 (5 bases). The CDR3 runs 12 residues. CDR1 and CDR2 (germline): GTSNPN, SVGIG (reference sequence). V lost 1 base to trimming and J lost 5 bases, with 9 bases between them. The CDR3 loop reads CAWSGGQHEQYF. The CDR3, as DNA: TGTGCCTGGAGTGGAGGGCAACACGAGCAGTACTTC.

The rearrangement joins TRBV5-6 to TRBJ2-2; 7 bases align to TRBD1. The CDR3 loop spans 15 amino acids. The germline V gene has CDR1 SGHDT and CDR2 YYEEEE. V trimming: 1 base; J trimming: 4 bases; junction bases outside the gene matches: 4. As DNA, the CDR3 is TGTGCCAGCAGCTTGCTGACAGGGTTCACCGGGGAGCTGTTTTTT. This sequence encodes CASSLLTGFTGELFF.

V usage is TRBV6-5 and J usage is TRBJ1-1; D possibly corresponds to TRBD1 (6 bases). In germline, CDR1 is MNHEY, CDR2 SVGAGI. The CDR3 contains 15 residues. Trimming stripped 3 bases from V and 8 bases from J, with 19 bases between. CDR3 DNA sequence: TGTGCCAGCAGTTATTCCGATCCCCTGACAGGAGAAGCTTTCTTT. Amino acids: CASSYSDPLTGEAFF.

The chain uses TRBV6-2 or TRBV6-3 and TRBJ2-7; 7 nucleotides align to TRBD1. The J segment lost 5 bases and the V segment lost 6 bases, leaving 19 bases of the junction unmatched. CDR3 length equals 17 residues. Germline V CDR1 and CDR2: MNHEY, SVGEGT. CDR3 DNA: TGTGCCAGCAGACAAACCCCCGCCGGGACAGTTGGCAACGAGCAGTACTTC. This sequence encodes CASRQTPAGTVGNEQYF.

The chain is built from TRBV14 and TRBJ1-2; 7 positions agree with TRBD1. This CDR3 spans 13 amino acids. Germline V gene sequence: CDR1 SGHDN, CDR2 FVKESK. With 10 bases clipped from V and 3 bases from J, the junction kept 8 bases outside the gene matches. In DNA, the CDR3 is TGTGCCACCAGACAGGGAGGTGACTATGGCTACACCTTC. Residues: CATRQGGDYGYTF. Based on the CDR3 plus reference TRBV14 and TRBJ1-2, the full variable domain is EAGVTQFPSHSVIEKGQTVTLRCDPISGHDNLYWYRRVMGKEIKFLLHFVKESKQDESGMPNNRFLAERTGGTYSTLKVQPAELEDSGVYFCATRQGGDYGYTFGSGTRLTVV.

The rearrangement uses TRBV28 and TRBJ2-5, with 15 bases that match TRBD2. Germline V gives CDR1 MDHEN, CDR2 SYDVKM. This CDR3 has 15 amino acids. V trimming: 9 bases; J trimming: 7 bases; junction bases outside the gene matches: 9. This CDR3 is CASLAGLAGGGTQYF. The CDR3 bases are TGTGCCAGTTTAGCGGGACTAGCGGGAGGCGGGACCCAGTACTTC.

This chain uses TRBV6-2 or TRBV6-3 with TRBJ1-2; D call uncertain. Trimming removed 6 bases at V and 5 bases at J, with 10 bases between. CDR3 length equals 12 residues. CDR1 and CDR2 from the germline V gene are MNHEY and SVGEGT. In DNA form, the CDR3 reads TGTGCCAGCAGCTTTCAGGCGTATGGCTACACCTTC. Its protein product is CASSFQAYGYTF.

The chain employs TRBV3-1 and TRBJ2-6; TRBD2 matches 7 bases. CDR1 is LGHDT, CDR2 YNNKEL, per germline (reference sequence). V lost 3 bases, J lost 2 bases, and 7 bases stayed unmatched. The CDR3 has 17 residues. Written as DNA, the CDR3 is TGTGCCAGCAGCCAGAGGCAGGGAGGGACTGGGGCCAACGTCCTGACTTTC. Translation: CASSQRQGGTGANVLTF.

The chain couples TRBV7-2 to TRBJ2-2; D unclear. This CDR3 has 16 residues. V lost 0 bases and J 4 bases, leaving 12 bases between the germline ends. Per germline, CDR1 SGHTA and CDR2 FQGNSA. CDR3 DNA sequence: TGTGCCAGCAGCTTAGCCCTTTCGGGTTTCACCGGGGAGCTGTTTTTT. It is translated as CASSLALSGFTGELFF.

CDR3 nucleotide sequence: TGTGCCAGCAGCTTATCACCCGGGACGGAAAACACCGGGGAGCTGTTTTTT. Its translation is CASSLSPGTENTGELFF. The V gene is TRBV7-9, the J gene TRBJ2-2; D might be TRBD1 or TRBD2, each matching 5 bases. CDR1 is SEHNR and CDR2 is FQNEAQ in the germline V gene (reference sequence). V was shortened by 2 bases and J by 2 bases, with 15 bases between the two germline ends. CDR3 length equals 17 residues.

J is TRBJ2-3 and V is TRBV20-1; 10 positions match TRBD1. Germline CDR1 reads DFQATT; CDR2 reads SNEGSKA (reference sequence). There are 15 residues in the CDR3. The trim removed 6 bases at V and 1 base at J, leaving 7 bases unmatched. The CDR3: CSATPGTGGTDTQYF. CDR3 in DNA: TGCAGTGCCACCCCCGGGACAGGGGGCACAGATACGCAGTATTTT.

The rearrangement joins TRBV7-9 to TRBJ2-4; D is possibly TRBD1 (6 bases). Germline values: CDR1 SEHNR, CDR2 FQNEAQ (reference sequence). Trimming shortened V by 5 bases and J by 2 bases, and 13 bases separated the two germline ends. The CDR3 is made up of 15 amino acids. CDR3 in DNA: TGTGCCAGCAGCCCGGACAGTCCTACCAAAAACATTCAGTACTTC. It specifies CASSPDSPTKNIQYF.